The rows below give T cell receptor beta chains drawn from one sample of a study of T cell changes during pregnancy in multiple sclerosis. Sequencing used immunoSEQ multiplex PCR; TCRdb keeps in-frame clones, though not all of them. The sample contains around 45,000 clones, approximately 90% of which appear only once. The sample here was CD8+ T cells from peripheral blood mononuclear cells, taken in the second trimester of pregnancy. Receptor source: a female donor with multiple sclerosis, enrolled in a pregnancy study. Each CDR3 is given with its conserved first and last residue. The order of the fields is V gene, D gene, J gene, clone size, CDR3 DNA, CDR3 protein. The D gene is left open where the match is weak. Some rows have no size entry. The others give once, few or many, or a class for an expanded clone.

V gene: TRBV19
D gene: TRBD1
J gene: TRBJ2-2
clone size: .
CDR3 DNA: TGTGCCAGTACCCCCCGGGACAGATACACCGGGGAGCTGTTTTTT
CDR3 protein: CASTPRDRYTGELFF

V gene: TRBV6-5
D gene: TRBD1
J gene: TRBJ1-1
clone size: .
CDR3 DNA: TGTGCCAGCGCAGGGGGCAAGAACACTGAAGCTTTCTTT
CDR3 protein: CASAGGKNTEAFF

V gene: TRBV6-4
D gene: .
J gene: TRBJ2-1
clone size: .
CDR3 DNA: TGTGCCAGCAGTACAGGGACGAATGAGCAGTTCTTC
CDR3 protein: CASSTGTNEQFF

V gene: TRBV6-6
D gene: .
J gene: TRBJ1-2
clone size: .
CDR3 DNA: TGTGCCAGCAGTTATTCCAGGGTACAGGGTGATGGCTACACCTTC
CDR3 protein: CASSYSRVQGDGYTF

V gene: TRBV27
D gene: .
J gene: TRBJ1-1
clone size: .
CDR3 DNA: TGTGCCAGCAGTTTCGGCCCAGGGGTGAGCGCTTTCTTT
CDR3 protein: CASSFGPGVSAFF

V gene: TRBV19
D gene: .
J gene: TRBJ2-5
clone size: .
CDR3 DNA: TGTGCCAGTAGTATTGGTGCAGGGCGAGAGACCCAGTACTTC
CDR3 protein: CASSIGAGRETQYF

V gene: TRBV15
D gene: .
J gene: TRBJ2-3
clone size: .
CDR3 DNA: TGTGCCACCAGCCGAGAATATGGGGGCGATGGAGATACGCAGTATTTT
CDR3 protein: CATSREYGGDGDTQYF

V gene: TRBV9
D gene: TRBD1
J gene: TRBJ1-4
clone size: .
CDR3 DNA: TGTGCCAGCAGCCCTCGACAGGGCAATGAAAAACTGTTTTTT
CDR3 protein: CASSPRQGNEKLFF

V gene: TRBV6-1
D gene: TRBD1
J gene: TRBJ2-7
clone size: .
CDR3 DNA: TGTGCCAGCAGTGCAACCCAAACCGGGACAGGTCCCTACGAGCAGTACTTC
CDR3 protein: CASSATQTGTGPYEQYF

V gene: TRBV18
D gene: .
J gene: TRBJ2-7
clone size: .
CDR3 DNA: TGTGCCAGCTCACCCACTACCTACGAGCAGTACTTC
CDR3 protein: CASSPTTYEQYF

V gene: TRBV11-2
D gene: .
J gene: TRBJ2-6
clone size: .
CDR3 DNA: TGTGCCAGCAGCTCCGAGCCGATTTTTGACAACGTCCTGACTTTC
CDR3 protein: CASSSEPIFDNVLTF

V gene: TRBV4-2
D gene: TRBD2
J gene: TRBJ2-7
clone size: once
CDR3 DNA: TGTGCCAGCAGCGGGGACTATCCGTACGAGCAGTACTTC
CDR3 protein: CASSGDYPYEQYF

V gene: TRBV5-1
D gene: TRBD1
J gene: TRBJ2-1
clone size: .
CDR3 DNA: TGCGCCAGCACCCAGGGGGATGAGCAGTTCTTC
CDR3 protein: CASTQGDEQFF

V gene: TRBV5-4
D gene: TRBD2
J gene: TRBJ2-3
clone size: .
CDR3 DNA: TGTGCCAGCAGACTGGGACTAGCGGAAGTAGATACGCAGTATTTT
CDR3 protein: CASRLGLAEVDTQYF

V gene: TRBV11-2
D gene: TRBD1
J gene: TRBJ1-2
clone size: .
CDR3 DNA: TGTGCCAGCAGCCCCGGGACAGGGGGATGGGGCTACACCTTC
CDR3 protein: CASSPGTGGWGYTF

V gene: TRBV5-1
D gene: TRBD1
J gene: TRBJ1-2
clone size: once
CDR3 DNA: TGCGCCAGCAGCTGGACAGGGTCGAACTATGGCTACACCTTC
CDR3 protein: CASSWTGSNYGYTF

V gene: TRBV27
D gene: .
J gene: TRBJ2-7
clone size: .
CDR3 DNA: TGTGCCAGCAGTTTTCGGGGTTCCTCCTACGAGCAGTACTTC
CDR3 protein: CASSFRGSSYEQYF

V gene: TRBV6-5
D gene: .
J gene: TRBJ1-6
clone size: .
CDR3 DNA: TGTGCCAGCAGTTACTCGACAGAATCTTCACCCCTCCACTTT
CDR3 protein: CASSYSTESSPLHF

V gene: TRBV20-1
D gene: .
J gene: TRBJ2-1
clone size: .
CDR3 DNA: TGCAGTGCTGGACTCGGTGAGCAGTTCTTC
CDR3 protein: CSAGLGEQFF

V gene: TRBV13
D gene: TRBD1
J gene: TRBJ1-1
clone size: .
CDR3 DNA: TGTGCCAGCAGCTTAGAACAGGGGGCCGGGACTGAAGCTTTCTTT
CDR3 protein: CASSLEQGAGTEAFF

V gene: TRBV11-2
D gene: TRBD1
J gene: TRBJ2-1
clone size: .
CDR3 DNA: TGTGCCAGCAGCCCCCCAGGGGGCTTTGAGCAGTTCTTC
CDR3 protein: CASSPPGGFEQFF

V gene: TRBV5-1
D gene: TRBD1
J gene: TRBJ1-6
clone size: .
CDR3 DNA: TGCGCCAGCAGCCAGACAGGGGTAAATTCACCCCTCCACTTT
CDR3 protein: CASSQTGVNSPLHF

V gene: TRBV7-9
D gene: TRBD1
J gene: TRBJ2-7
clone size: .
CDR3 DNA: TGTGCCAGCAGCTCCCCGACAGGGGTATTCCACGAGCAGTACTTC
CDR3 protein: CASSSPTGVFHEQYF

V gene: TRBV28
D gene: .
J gene: TRBJ1-5
clone size: .
CDR3 DNA: TGTGCCAGCAGTGTGCCCGGGACAAGAAATCAGCCCCAGCATTTT
CDR3 protein: CASSVPGTRNQPQHF

V gene: TRBV13
D gene: .
J gene: TRBJ2-7
clone size: .
CDR3 DNA: TGTGCCAGCAGCACAGGGAGGGCCTACGAGCAGTACTTC
CDR3 protein: CASSTGRAYEQYF

V gene: TRBV30
D gene: .
J gene: TRBJ1-2
clone size: once
CDR3 DNA: TGTGCCTGGAGTCCAGACTCGGGGGGGTTCTATGGCTACACCTTC
CDR3 protein: CAWSPDSGGFYGYTF

V gene: TRBV7-9
D gene: TRBD1
J gene: TRBJ1-2
clone size: .
CDR3 DNA: TGTGCCAGCAGCGACCTCGACAGGGAATATGCCTATGGCTACACCTTC
CDR3 protein: CASSDLDREYAYGYTF

V gene: TRBV15
D gene: TRBD1
J gene: TRBJ1-5
clone size: .
CDR3 DNA: TGTGCCACCAGCAGAGATCAGGGGGCCTTACAGCCCCAGCATTTT
CDR3 protein: CATSRDQGALQPQHF

V gene: TRBV30
D gene: .
J gene: TRBJ2-7
clone size: .
CDR3 DNA: TGTGCCTGGAGTGTAGGGCAGGGGTACGAGCAGTACTTC
CDR3 protein: CAWSVGQGYEQYF

V gene: TRBV19
D gene: TRBD1
J gene: TRBJ1-1
clone size: .
CDR3 DNA: TGTGCCAGTAGTATAGGACAGGGGAACACTGAAGCTTTCTTT
CDR3 protein: CASSIGQGNTEAFF

V gene: TRBV13
D gene: .
J gene: TRBJ2-5
clone size: .
CDR3 DNA: TGTGCCAGCAGCCGGGATTACCGGGGGTCCCAGTACTTC
CDR3 protein: CASSRDYRGSQYF

V gene: TRBV19
D gene: .
J gene: TRBJ1-5
clone size: .
CDR3 DNA: TGTGCCAGTAGTATTTGGGCAGGGGATCAGCCCCAGCATTTT
CDR3 protein: CASSIWAGDQPQHF

V gene: TRBV5-1
D gene: TRBD2
J gene: TRBJ2-2
clone size: .
CDR3 DNA: TGCGCCAGCAGCTTGTGGGGCCCCCCCGGGGAGGGTCGCACCGGGGAGCTGTTTTTT
CDR3 protein: CASSLWGPPGEGRTGELFF

V gene: TRBV6-6
D gene: TRBD1
J gene: TRBJ1-1
clone size: .
CDR3 DNA: TGTGCCAGCAGTGCTTGGACAGGCTACACTGAAGCTTTCTTT
CDR3 protein: CASSAWTGYTEAFF

V gene: TRBV7-7
D gene: TRBD2
J gene: TRBJ2-1
clone size: .
CDR3 DNA: TGTGCTAGCAGCCCTCTAGCGGGGGAAGTATACAATGAGCAGTTCTTC
CDR3 protein: CASSPLAGEVYNEQFF

V gene: TRBV18
D gene: .
J gene: TRBJ2-2
clone size: once
CDR3 DNA: TGTGCCAGCTCCCCCGGGGCCGGGGAGCTGTTTTTT
CDR3 protein: CASSPGAGELFF

V gene: TRBV9
D gene: TRBD1
J gene: TRBJ2-2
clone size: .
CDR3 DNA: TGTGCCAGCAGCCCCGACAGGGGGCTGGGGGAGCTGTTTTTT
CDR3 protein: CASSPDRGLGELFF

V gene: TRBV9
D gene: TRBD2
J gene: TRBJ2-5
clone size: .
CDR3 DNA: TGTGCCAGCAGCATTACTAGCGGGGGGTTAAGAGCGGAGACCCAGTACTTC
CDR3 protein: CASSITSGGLRAETQYF

V gene: TRBV15
D gene: .
J gene: TRBJ1-4
clone size: .
CDR3 DNA: TGTGCCACCAGCCCACAGCGGGGGAGCAATGAAAAACTGTTTTTT
CDR3 protein: CATSPQRGSNEKLFF

V gene: TRBV9
D gene: TRBD1
J gene: TRBJ2-7
clone size: .
CDR3 DNA: TGTGCCAGCAGCGCACCGGGACAGGGGTCCGAGCAGTACTTC
CDR3 protein: CASSAPGQGSEQYF

V gene: TRBV7-6
D gene: TRBD1
J gene: TRBJ1-1
clone size: .
CDR3 DNA: TGTGCCAGCAACTCCCTGACAGGGCAAGGTGAAGCTTTCTTT
CDR3 protein: CASNSLTGQGEAFF

V gene: TRBV4-1
D gene: .
J gene: TRBJ1-1
clone size: .
CDR3 DNA: TGCGCCAGCAGCCAAGTGGGGGGAGCCCCCAACACTGAAGCTTTCTTT
CDR3 protein: CASSQVGGAPNTEAFF

V gene: TRBV7-3
D gene: .
J gene: TRBJ2-1
clone size: .
CDR3 DNA: TGTGCCAGCAGCCCCTATAGCGGTTACAATGAGCAGTTCTTC
CDR3 protein: CASSPYSGYNEQFF

V gene: TRBV27
D gene: .
J gene: TRBJ1-5
clone size: .
CDR3 DNA: TGTGCCAGCAGTTTATATCAGGGCCAGCCCCAGCATTTT
CDR3 protein: CASSLYQGQPQHF

V gene: TRBV25-1
D gene: TRBD1
J gene: TRBJ2-2
clone size: .
CDR3 DNA: TGTGCCAGCAGTGAATGGGCGGACAGGAGGAACACCGGGGAGCTGTTTTTT
CDR3 protein: CASSEWADRRNTGELFF

V gene: TRBV5-6
D gene: .
J gene: TRBJ2-7
clone size: .
CDR3 DNA: TGTGCCAGCAGCTTGACAGGGCCCGAGCAGTACTTC
CDR3 protein: CASSLTGPEQYF

V gene: TRBV18
D gene: TRBD1
J gene: TRBJ2-7
clone size: .
CDR3 DNA: TGTGCCAGCTCACCTGAACTAGCCCGGACAGGGAACGGCGAGCAGTACTTC
CDR3 protein: CASSPELARTGNGEQYF

V gene: TRBV7-3
D gene: .
J gene: TRBJ1-1
clone size: .
CDR3 DNA: TGTGCCAGCAGCTTATACCCGGGGAGGGTGGGGACTGAAGCTTTCTTT
CDR3 protein: CASSLYPGRVGTEAFF

V gene: TRBV11-2
D gene: .
J gene: TRBJ2-7
clone size: .
CDR3 DNA: TGTGCCAGCAGCCGTCCGGGAAAAGTGACCGAGCAGTACTTC
CDR3 protein: CASSRPGKVTEQYF

V gene: TRBV27
D gene: .
J gene: TRBJ2-7
clone size: .
CDR3 DNA: TGTGCCAGCAGTCAAATCCTCGTGGAGGGGCTCCACGAGCAGTACTTC
CDR3 protein: CASSQILVEGLHEQYF

V gene: TRBV29-1
D gene: .
J gene: TRBJ2-6
clone size: .
CDR3 DNA: TGCAGCGTTGGGGGCAGGGGGACTTCTGGGGCCAACGTCCTGACTTTC
CDR3 protein: CSVGGRGTSGANVLTF

V gene: TRBV5-8
D gene: TRBD1
J gene: TRBJ1-5
clone size: few
CDR3 DNA: TGTGCCAGCAGCGGGACAGGGACTAGCAATCAGCCCCAGCATTTT
CDR3 protein: CASSGTGTSNQPQHF

V gene: TRBV5-4
D gene: TRBD1
J gene: TRBJ1-2
clone size: .
CDR3 DNA: TGTGCCAGCAGCGTGAATGAGGGGGCGAACTATGGCTACACCTTC
CDR3 protein: CASSVNEGANYGYTF

V gene: TRBV5-4
D gene: TRBD1
J gene: TRBJ2-1
clone size: .
CDR3 DNA: TGTGCCAGCAGCTTGGCGGGACAGGTACCCTACAATGAGCAGTTCTTC
CDR3 protein: CASSLAGQVPYNEQFF